This T cell receptor beta chain was obtained from a study of blood T cell repertoires in COVID-19. Study summary: Acute and convalescent COVID-19 specimens originated in the United States, Italy and Spain. PBMCs, B-cell-depleted T cells, or T cells provided the cDNA or gDNA that made up the material.

V gave up 5 bases and J gave up 0 bases; unmatched junction bases: 5. CDR3 length equals 16 residues. CDR1 and CDR2 (germline): LNHDA, SQIVND (reference sequence). Per the original methods: Quantification of nucleated cells was approximated via reference gene primer amplification. Only in-frame clones appear in the TCRdb table, and some are missing; sequencing was by immunoSEQ multiplex PCR. V and J calls and clone size are those listed in that table; D and trimming were worked out from the DNA. The sample holds under 300,000 clones, around 89% seen once. Participants were aged about 18 to 90 years, lived in roughly 25 US areas, and enrolled virtually.

This sequence was found in a woman in her 40s with acute COVID-19. What was sequenced was PBMCs or T cells enriched from blood (not recorded which). This chain connects TRBV19 to TRBJ1-5; 9 bases match TRBD1. CDR3 nucleotides: TGTGCCAGTAGTTCTCCGGACAGGGGTAGCAATCAGCCCCAGCATTTT. Translated, it gives CASSSPDRGSNQPQHF.